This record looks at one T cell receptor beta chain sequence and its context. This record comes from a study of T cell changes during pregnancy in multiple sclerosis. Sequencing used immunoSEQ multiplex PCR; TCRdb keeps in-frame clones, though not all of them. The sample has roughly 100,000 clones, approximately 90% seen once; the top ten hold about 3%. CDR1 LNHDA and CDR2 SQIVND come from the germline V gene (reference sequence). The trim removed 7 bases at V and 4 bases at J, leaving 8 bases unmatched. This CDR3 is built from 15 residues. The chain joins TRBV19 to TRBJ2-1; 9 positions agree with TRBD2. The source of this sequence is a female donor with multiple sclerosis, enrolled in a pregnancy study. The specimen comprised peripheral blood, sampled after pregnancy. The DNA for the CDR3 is TGTGCCAGTACCCGAGCGGGGGGTCCATACAATGAGCAGTTCTTC. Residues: CASTRAGGPYNEQFF.